This entry concerns a single TCR beta chain. This record belongs to a study of blood T cell repertoires in COVID-19. Study background: Italy, Spain and the United States were the sources of the convalescent and acute COVID-19 samples. In each case, the material was cDNA or gDNA derived from T cells, B-cell-depleted T cells, or PBMCs.

CDR3 size: 14 residues. Germline V CDR1 and CDR2: ENHRY, SYGVKD. The V and J ends lost 6 bases and 7 bases, in that order; junction bases with no gene match: 5. As handled by the study authors: Amplification with reference gene primers provided the estimates of nucleated cell counts. Sequencing was performed with immunoSEQ multiplex PCR; in TCRdb, only in-frame clones are kept and a portion is missing. V, J and clone size were drawn from that table, and D and trimming were deduced from the DNA. The table has more than 55,000 clones, 75% to 90% seen once. This TCR derives from a woman older than 75 with acute or convalescent COVID-19. This sequence joins TRBV10-3 and TRBJ2-2; 10 bases are a match to TRBD2. Material: peripheral blood. The CDR3 here is CAISLAGVDGELFF. Here the CDR3 DNA reads TGTGCCATCAGCCTAGCGGGAGTGGACGGGGAGCTGTTTTTT.